A single sample gave rise to the 24 T cell receptor beta chains below, sequenced in a study of blood T cell repertoires in COVID-19. Data came from immunoSEQ multiplex PCR; TCRdb stores just in-frame clones and leaves some out. Of a few hundred thousand clones listed, roughly 85% are singletons. The sequencing sample was made of peripheral blood. The receptors here all came from a woman younger than 30 with acute or convalescent COVID-19.

The V and J genes are TRBV28 and TRBJ1-2; 11 positions match TRBD1. The CDR3 extends over 16 amino acids. Trimming cost V 5 bases and J 4 bases; bases outside gene matches: 9. Germline V gene sequence: CDR1 MDHEN, CDR2 SYDVKM. The CDR3 loop reads CASSQGQGAYIYGYTF. DNA of the CDR3: TGTGCCAGCAGTCAAGGACAGGGGGCATATATCTATGGCTACACCTTC.

CDR3 loop: CASSPREWHVGLEQYF. For the CDR3, the DNA is TGTGCCAGCAGTCCGCGGGAGTGGCATGTTGGTCTCGAGCAGTACTTC. This sequence joins TRBV6-2 or TRBV6-3 and TRBJ2-7, with 7 nucleotides matching TRBD2. Germline CDR1 MNHEY, CDR2 SVGEGT. V shed 5 bases, J shed 6 bases, and the junction held 16 bases outside the gene matches. The CDR3 is 16 residues long.

This rearrangement joins TRBV2 to TRBJ2-1, with D maybe TRBD2 (5 bases). The germline V gene encodes CDR1 SNHLY and CDR2 FYNNEI. The CDR3 has 15 residues. Between the trimmed V and J ends, which lost 2 bases and 2 bases, there was a span of 10 bases. CDR3 loop: CASSENSGTYNEQFF. The CDR3 DNA reads as TGTGCCAGCAGTGAAAACTCCGGGACCTACAATGAGCAGTTCTTC.

This clone was observed a handful of times. CDR3 residues: CASSLTFGRSPLHF. As DNA, the CDR3 is TGTGCCAGCAGCCTGACATTTGGGCGATCACCCCTCCACTTT. J is TRBJ1-6 and V is TRBV14; D is uncertain. The CDR3 covers 14 residues. Germline V gene sequence: CDR1 SGHDN, CDR2 FVKESK. V lost 4 bases and J 10 bases, leaving 14 bases between the germline ends.

The chain couples TRBV15 to TRBJ2-7; 13 nucleotides align to TRBD2. This CDR3 has 14 amino acids. The germline CDR1 and CDR2 sequences are LNHNV and YYDKDF (reference sequence). The trim removed 5 bases at V and 4 bases at J, leaving 2 bases unmatched. The DNA for the CDR3 is TGTGCCACCAGCGGACTAGCGGGAGCTTACGAGCAGTACTTC. This sequence encodes CATSGLAGAYEQYF.

The genes are TRBV10-3 and TRBJ2-3, with TRBD2 identical over 8 bases. Germline V gene lookup returns CDR1 ENHRY and CDR2 SYGVKD. CDR3 length: 15 residues. The trim removed 6 bases at V and 0 bases at J, leaving 5 bases unmatched. CDR3 coding DNA: TGTGCCATCAGGGGGGAGCGGGAGAGCACAGATACGCAGTATTTT. The encoded protein is CAIRGERESTDTQYF.

The rearrangement uses TRBV5-4 and TRBJ2-7; possibly TRBD1 for D (6 bases). The CDR3 extends over 13 amino acids. The V gene lost 2 bases and the J gene lost 3 bases, with 9 bases spanning the gap. The germline V gene has CDR1 SGHNT and CDR2 YYREEE (reference sequence). The CDR3 loop reads CASSLQDSYEQYF. The CDR3 nucleotides are TGTGCCAGCAGCTTACAGGACAGCTACGAGCAGTACTTC.

V is TRBV27 and J is TRBJ1-2; D ambiguous. Germline V lookup: CDR1 MNHEY, CDR2 SMNVEV (reference sequence). The CDR3 totals 15 residues. V was cut by 3 bases and J by 8 bases, with 19 bases left in between. This CDR3 reads CASSFFPDILFGYTF. Here the CDR3 DNA reads TGTGCCAGCAGTTTTTTCCCCGACATTCTCTTCGGCTACACCTTC.

This clone occurred a few times. The J gene is TRBJ2-1, the V gene TRBV11-2, with 11 bases fitting TRBD2. J was trimmed by 6 bases and V by 1 base; bases with no gene match: 2. CDR1 and CDR2 from the germline V gene are SGHAT and FQNNGV. The CDR3 has 15 amino acids. The CDR3 sequence is CASSLGGLAVNEQFF. CDR3 DNA: TGTGCCAGCAGCTTAGGGGGACTAGCGGTCAATGAGCAGTTCTTC. Full variable domain (remainder filled in from reference TRBV11-2 and TRBJ2-1): EAGVAQSPRYKIIEKRQSVAFWCNPISGHATLYWYQQILGQGPKLLIQFQNNGVVDDSQLPKDRFSAERLKGVDSTLKIQPAKLEDSAVYLCASSLGGLAVNEQFFGPGTRLTVL.

A note on this clone: An end of the junction differs from the germline gene, which may be a read error. The V gene is TRBV7-9, the J gene TRBJ2-7; TRBD2 matches 15 bases. The germline V gene encodes CDR1 SEHNR and CDR2 FQNEAQ (reference sequence). CDR3 size: 14 residues. The CDR3 here is CASSLKGLAGGATF. As DNA, the CDR3 is TGTGCCAGCAGCTTAAAGGGACTAGCGGGAGGAGCCACTTTC.

The V and J genes are TRBV13 and TRBJ2-3; D unclear. Germline CDR1 and CDR2: PRHDT and FYEKMQ (reference sequence). The V end was cut by 5 bases, the J end by 0 bases, with 9 bases between. This CDR3 comprises 14 residues. This chain's CDR3 is CASSPQTSTDTQYF. CDR3 DNA: TGTGCCAGCAGCCCTCAAACTAGCACAGATACGCAGTATTTT.

The chain uses TRBV19 and TRBJ2-2, with 10 bases fitting TRBD1. The CDR3 spans 15 residues. Trimming removed 6 bases from V and 4 bases from J; junction bases left unmatched: 5. Germline CDR1 and CDR2: LNHDA and SQIVND (reference sequence). The CDR3 spells CASRSGQGVTGELFF. For the CDR3, the DNA is TGTGCCAGTAGGTCCGGACAGGGGGTCACCGGGGAGCTGTTTTTT.

V gene TRBV28 combines with J gene TRBJ1-2, with a tentative D call TRBD1 (6 bases). CDR3 length: 13 amino acids. With 1 base removed from V and 6 bases from J, the gap between germline ends came to 9 bases. The germline V gene encodes CDR1 MDHEN and CDR2 SYDVKM. The CDR3, as DNA: TGTGCCAGCAGTTTATCGGCAGGGGATGGCTACACCTTC. It translates to CASSLSAGDGYTF.

The J gene is TRBJ2-5, the V gene TRBV4-2; 11 bases agree with TRBD1. The CDR3 totals 17 residues. Unmatched junction bases numbered 5, after V lost 1 base and J lost 1 base. Germline values: CDR1 LGHNA, CDR2 YNFKEQ. Here the CDR3 DNA reads TGTGCCAGCAGCCAAGGGGGGACAGGGGGGACCCAAGAGACCCAGTACTTC. This encodes CASSQGGTGGTQETQYF.

This clone was seen a few times. The chain uses TRBV7-2 and TRBJ1-3; D may be TRBD1 (6 bases). Germline V gene sequence: CDR1 SGHTA, CDR2 FQGNSA. Trimming took 7 bases from V and 0 from J, leaving 7 bases between them. The CDR3 is 13 residues long. CDR3 sequence (DNA): TGTGCCAGCAAAGGGGGCTCTGGAAACACCATATATTTT. Its protein product is CASKGGSGNTIYF.

The V call is TRBV30, the J call TRBJ2-7; 7 bases fit TRBD2. Per germline, CDR1 GTSNPN and CDR2 SVGIG (reference sequence). CDR3 length: 18 amino acids. J gave up 3 bases and V 0 bases, and 17 bases lay outside the gene matches. The CDR3 region is CAWSVTIERWREFYEQYF. The CDR3 DNA follows: TGTGCCTGGAGTGTTACCATCGAACGGTGGCGGGAGTTCTACGAGCAGTACTTC.

On this clone: The same CDR3 arises from other DNA sequences in this sample as well. The rearrangement joins TRBV6-5 to TRBJ2-7, with 10 bases identical to TRBD2. This CDR3 spans 16 amino acids. V was pared by 0 bases and J by 2 bases, with 4 bases of the junction left unmatched. Germline assignment: CDR1 MNHEY and CDR2 SVGAGI. CDR3 in DNA: TGTGCCAGCAGTTACTCAGTAGCGGGAGGTACCTACGAGCAGTACTTC. Its protein is CASSYSVAGGTYEQYF.

This clone showed up just once. The rearrangement uses TRBV5-1 and TRBJ1-5; 7 bases line up with TRBD1. V was pared by 4 bases and J by 7 bases, with 8 bases of the junction left unmatched. This CDR3 has 14 residues. The germline gives CDR1 SGHRS, CDR2 YFSETQ. The DNA of the CDR3 is TGCGCCAGCAGCCCGACAGGGTTAACCCAGCCCCAGCATTTT. Translation gives CASSPTGLTQPQHF.

The rearrangement joins TRBV6-5 to TRBJ2-7; weak D call: TRBD2 (5 bases). The germline V gene has CDR1 MNHEY and CDR2 SVGAGI. Trimming left V 0 bases short and J 5 bases short, with 14 bases between. The length of the CDR3 is 15 residues. The CDR3 spells CASSYSMERAHEQYF. The CDR3 coding sequence is TGTGCCAGCAGTTACTCGATGGAGAGGGCCCACGAGCAGTACTTC.

The chain links TRBV19 to TRBJ2-1, with D possibly TRBD2 on 6 matching bases. With 8 bases removed from V and 2 bases from J, the gap between germline ends came to 22 bases. This CDR3 has 17 amino acids. In germline, CDR1 is LNHDA, CDR2 SQIVND (reference sequence). The DNA for the CDR3 is TGTGCCAGTCAGTATATCGCCGGGACTGGAACCTACAATGAGCAGTTCTTC. This encodes CASQYIAGTGTYNEQFF.

This clone was observed a single time. The chain employs TRBV5-4 and TRBJ2-1, with TRBD1 matching 9 bases. Germline lookup yields CDR1 SGHNT and CDR2 YYREEE (reference sequence). The CDR3 runs to 12 residues. V was pared by 4 bases and J by 7 bases, with 0 bases of the junction left unmatched. CDR3 DNA: TGTGCCAGCAGCGGGACAGGGAATGAGCAGTTCTTC. This gives the protein CASSGTGNEQFF.

The chain has TRBV6-5 and TRBJ2-5; TRBD1 matches at 8 bases. The germline gives CDR1 MNHEY, CDR2 SVGAGI. CDR3 length equals 15 residues. The V segment lost 7 bases and the J segment 4 bases; nucleotides outside the gene matches: 11. The CDR3 DNA reads as TGTGCCAGCACTTGGGACAGGTTAACGGGAGAGACCCAGTACTTC. Its translation: CASTWDRLTGETQYF.

V and J are TRBV4-3 and TRBJ2-1; 10 positions match TRBD2. The CDR3 runs to 19 residues. Trimming took 0 bases from V and 0 from J; bases not matched to a gene: 8. Germline values: CDR1 LGHNA, CDR2 YSLEER. The CDR3: CASSQDTSGRARSYNEQFF. The CDR3 DNA follows: TGCGCCAGCAGCCAAGATACCAGCGGGAGGGCGCGCTCCTACAATGAGCAGTTCTTC.

The chain is built from TRBV5-1 and TRBJ2-2; D uncertain. The length of the CDR3 is 15 residues. V was shortened by 0 bases and J by 1 base, with 7 bases between the two germline ends. Looked up from germline, CDR1 is SGHRS and CDR2 is YFSETQ. The DNA for the CDR3 is TGCGCCAGCAGCTTGGGACTCAGGAACACCGGGGAGCTGTTTTTT. This gives the protein CASSLGLRNTGELFF.